The TCR beta chain described here comes from a study of OX40 agonist ivuxolimab in advanced cancers. On the study more broadly: The drug used for patients, ivuxolimab, was an agonistic anti-OX40 (CD134) antibody. It was permissible to have had prior anti-PD-1, anti-PD-L1 or anti-CTLA-4 therapy, and about 40% had some. Overall study findings and caveats: Expanded peripheral T cell antigen specificity was not determined. Within 6 weeks, CD4+ and CD8+ blood T cells expanded clonally at 0.1 to 3.0 mg/kg.

A remark on this clone: The antigen remains undetermined.

The assay was immunoSEQ multiplex PCR, and TCRdb's table has in-frame clones only and misses some. The sample lists tens of thousands of clones, about 88% occurring once. This clonotype originated in an adult with an advanced solid tumor such as melanoma, head and neck, liver or kidney cancer. The sequencing used CD4+ or CD8+ T cells sorted from blood, collected in a trial of the OX40 agonist ivuxolimab.

CDR3 nucleotide sequence: TGTGCCAGTAGTATGAGGCAGGGGTACAATGAGCAGTTCTTC. Translated: CASSMRQGYNEQFF. The chain has TRBV19 and TRBJ2-1, with D tentatively TRBD1 (6 bases). CDR1 and CDR2 from the germline V gene are LNHDA and SQIVND (reference sequence). This CDR3 spans 14 amino acids. The ends were cut back, 3 bases at V and 4 bases at J, with 10 bases in the middle.